This TCR beta chain is from a study of blood T cell repertoires in COVID-19. Background on the study: Sites in the United States, Italy and Spain provided acute and convalescent COVID-19 samples. PBMCs, B-cell-depleted T cells, or T cells were the source of the cDNA or gDNA that made up the material.

V lost 3 bases, J lost 0 bases, and 0 bases stayed unmatched. Germline CDR1 reads LNHDA; CDR2 reads SQIVND (reference sequence). The CDR3 consists of 14 residues. Original methodology: Quantification of nucleated cells was approximated via reference gene primer amplification. Only in-frame clones appear in the TCRdb table, and some are missing; sequencing was by immunoSEQ multiplex PCR. V, J and clone size were drawn from that table, and D and trimming were deduced from the DNA. The sample has roughly 260,000 clones, 88% seen once. Sequenced input: peripheral blood. This receptor was taken from a man aged 55 to 70 who had recovered from COVID-19. The chain is built from TRBV19 and TRBJ2-3; 7 positions agree with TRBD2. The CDR3, as DNA: TGTGCCAGTAGTATTAGCGGGAGCACAGATACGCAGTATTTT. This sequence encodes CASSISGSTDTQYF.